The source of this T cell receptor beta chain is a study of blood T cell repertoires in COVID-19 (dated by TCRdb to the early 2020s). In the study overall: Samples covering the acute and convalescent phases of COVID-19 were provided by collaborators in the United States, Italy and Spain. The prospective study material was composed of cDNA or gDNA derived from T cells, B-cell-depleted T cells, or PBMCs. Subjects who had been exposed to COVID-19, were actively infected with it, or had recovered from it provided the deeply sampled blood TCRbeta repertoires that made up the dataset. A freely available public database, intended as a resource for researchers studying the immune response to SARS-CoV-2, is where the repertoires were released. Samples were obtained from the ongoing ImmuneRACE study (first 160 participants) and from roughly 1,300 subjects provided by 6 global collaborators. A de-identified subject ID, COVID-19 status, age in years and sex were almost always included in the sample metadata. Where HLA class I and class II types were available, the types were taken from metadata supplied by the sample provider, not from assay-based typing.

Study-level results and caveats: The amount of clinical and demographic metadata varied by source and participant and was provided uncurated.

The collaborating institutions used their own protocols to collect whole blood in K2EDTA tubes. For TCRbeta analysis, collaborators shipped samples as frozen whole blood, isolated PBMCs, or DNA extracted from either of those sample types. On this clone: The target of this receptor is not known. It has no much larger one-base neighbor in the sample; base qualities were not kept.

TCRbeta CDR3 regions were amplified from genomic DNA using the immunoSEQ Assay, a bias-controlled multiplex PCR. In the paper's pipeline: The number of nucleated cells in each sample was estimated from the amplification of reference gene primers within the assay. To quantify the absolute abundance of each unique TCRbeta CDR3 rearrangement, sequence reads were collapsed and filtered. Productive Simpson clonality was computed per sample as the square root of Simpson's diversity index over productive rearrangements. Held by TCRdb, this immuneACCESS table contains in-frame sequences only and omits some clones. Under half of the omission traces to an unresolved V gene where checked; the cause of the rest is unknown. V and J calls and clone size are copied from that table; D and trimming were computed from the DNA. The sample includes tens of thousands of clones, with about 84% observed a single time. About 23% of the sample comes from the top ten.

The CDR3, from cysteine to phenylalanine, totals 15 residues. The entry retains the CDR3 DNA only, 45 bases that are in frame from base 1. V lost 2 bases and J lost 7 bases, and the count of bases not matched to a germline gene is 6. In the germline V gene, CDR1 corresponds to SGHAT and CDR2 to FQNNGV. Sequenced material: peripheral blood. The source of this sequence is an elderly man with active or convalescent COVID-19. The sequence joins TRBV11-2 to TRBJ2-3; a stretch of 10 junction bases matches TRBD2. The DNA sequence is given as TGTGCCAGCAGCTTAAGCGGGGGGGACCAATATACGCAGTATTTT. Its amino acids are CASSLSGGDQYTQYF.